This entry features one T cell receptor beta chain sequence. Its specificity is unknown. Here immunoSEQ multiplex PCR was the method, and the copy in TCRdb shows in-frame clones only, minus some. The data contain about 40,000 clones, roughly 82% of them singletons. This CDR3 spans 15 amino acids. The germline V gene has CDR1 MDHEN and CDR2 SYDVKM. V dropped 6 bases and J dropped 7; count of bases not matched to a gene: 10. This sample was taken from a study of a mutant IDH1 vaccine in newly diagnosed glioma. Study as a whole: The first vaccination came 4-6 weeks after radiotherapy alone, or with temozolomide cycles. Treated patients comprised around 62% males and roughly 40% females, mean age roughly 44 years.

Time point: week 47, end of study. Vaccinated patients received 300 ug of mutant IDH1 20-mer peptide per dose, with topical imiquimod. Across weeks 1, 3, 5, 7, 11, 15, 19 and 23, patients received a vaccination each time, eight in all. The genes are TRBV28 and TRBJ1-5; 9 nucleotides match TRBD1. Sequences were derived from PBMCs, sampled from a glioma patient whose treatment included an IDH1 peptide vaccine. The receptor was isolated from a man between 18 and 29 years old with glioma. Some clones in this sample may be carry-over from other donors' samples. The CDR3 coding sequence is TGTGCCAGCAGGTCCCGGGACAGGGTCCGGCAGCCCCAGCATTTT. This translates into CASRSRDRVRQPQHF.